The rows below give T cell receptor beta chains drawn from one sample of a study of T-cell reconstitution after alpha-beta-depleted transplantation in children. TCRdb reprocessed the PCR reads via MiXCR and lists one record per CDR3 protein. Of 440,000 or so distinct CDR3 sequences listed, roughly 43% were seen once; the top ten hold approximately 30%. This specimen was PBMCs, taken before TCRalphabeta/CD19-depleted stem cell transplant. The source of these receptors is a girl aged 2-10 years with aplastic anemia, due to receive a stem cell transplant. The CDR3 runs from the conserved cysteine through the conserved F or W. D genes are given only for firm matches. Size values are once, few and many counts, or a class for expanded clones, and some rows have none.

>TRBJ1-6|15|many|TRBD1|TRBV10-3
TGTGCCATCAGTGAGAGGGGGCGCGGTAATTCACCCCTCCACTTT
CAISERGRGNSPLHF
>TRBJ2-2|16|few|TRBD1|TRBV30
TGTGCCTGGAGTGCAAGGACAGGGCGAGGAACCGGGGAGCTGTTTTTT
CAWSARTGRGTGELFF
>TRBJ2-1|14|few|NA|TRBV2
TGTGCCAGCCAGACAGACCCCACGTCCGGTGAGCAGTTCTTC
CASQTDPTSGEQFF
>TRBJ2-7|14|NA|NA|TRBV10-3
TGTGCCATCAGTCCGGACAATAGGTCCTACGAGCAGTACTTC
CAISPDNRSYEQYF
>TRBJ2-2|15|NA|NA|TRBV20-1
TGCAGTGCTAGTCGGGGGGCACAGAACACCGGGGAGCTGTTTTTT
CSASRGAQNTGELFF
>TRBJ2-1|16|NA|TRBD2|TRBV5-1
TGCGCCAGCAGCTTAACTAGCGGGACCGGTTACAATGAGCAGTTCTTC
CASSLTSGTGYNEQFF
>TRBJ2-1|16|few|TRBD2|TRBV7-9
TGTGCCAGCAGCTTATCCCGACTAGCGGGAGGGTATGAGCAGTTCTTC
CASSLSRLAGGYEQFF
>TRBJ2-3|14|many|NA|TRBV11-3
TGTGCCAGCAGCCAGGGACATAGCACAGATACGCAGTATTTT
CASSQGHSTDTQYF
>TRBJ2-1|16|few|NA|TRBV21-1
TGTGCCAGCAGCTACCCCAGACAGGGCTCCTACAATGAGCAGTTCTTC
CASSYPRQGSYNEQFF
>TRBJ2-1|15|NA|TRBD2|TRBV29-1
TGCAGCACAACCGGTGGGGCGGGGGGGCACAATGAGCAGTTCTTC
CSTTGGAGGHNEQFF
>TRBJ2-1|15|many|NA|TRBV5-6
TGTGCCAGCAGCTTGAGGCAGGTGGGGAACAATGAGCAGTTCTTC
CASSLRQVGNNEQFF
>TRBJ2-3|15|NA|NA|TRBV29-1
TGCAGCGTGGCCTTAGACAACCTTCGCACAGATACGCAGTATTTT
CSVALDNLRTDTQYF
>TRBJ2-7|15|NA|NA|TRBV24-1
TGTGCCACCAGTGAACTTAGCGGAGGGTCCTACGAGCAGTACTTC
CATSELSGGSYEQYF
>TRBJ1-1|12|NA|NA|TRBV5-1
TGCGCCAGCAGCTTGGATGGTCCCGAAGCTTTCTTT
CASSLDGPEAFF
>TRBJ2-7|12|NA|NA|TRBV7-9
TGTGCCAGCAGCCAAAGTAGCACGGAGCAGTACTTC
CASSQSSTEQYF
>TRBJ2-7|15|once|NA|TRBV15
TGTGCCACCCCTGCGTCGAGCGCTTTCTCCTACGAGCAGTACTTC
CATPASSAFSYEQYF
>TRBJ2-1|14|NA|TRBD2|TRBV29-1
TGCAGCGTCCTAGAGCGGGACTCCTACAATGAGCAGTTCTTC
CSVLERDSYNEQFF
>TRBJ2-3|16|NA|NA|TRBV9
TGTGCCAGCAGCGTAGGAGGCGGGCCGCGCACAGATACGCAGTATTTT
CASSVGGGPRTDTQYF
>TRBJ1-2|10|NA|NA|TRBV10-3
TGTGCCATCAGTGATGGTGGCTACACCTTC
CAISDGGYTF
>TRBJ2-5|16|NA|TRBD1|TRBV15
TGTGCCACCAGCACCCGGGACAGGGGGCCACAAGAGACCCAGTACTTC
CATSTRDRGPQETQYF
>TRBJ2-3|11|NA|NA|TRBV3-1
TGTGCCAGCAGCCAACTGGATACGCAGTATTTT
CASSQLDTQYF
>TRBJ2-2|17|many|NA|TRBV4-3
TGCGCCAGCAGCCAAGCTGGAGGGGGTCTAGACACCGGGGAGCTGTTTTTT
CASSQAGGGLDTGELFF
>TRBJ1-3|14|NA|NA|TRBV7-9
TGTGCCAGCAGCTTAGGGACATCCAGAAACACCATATATTTT
CASSLGTSRNTIYF
>TRBJ2-7|11|NA|NA|TRBV20-1
TGCAGTGCGTTGGGGGTCTACGAGCAGTACTTC
CSALGVYEQYF
>TRBJ1-1|15|NA|NA|TRBV6-1
TGTGCCAGCAGTCCCCTGGCGGGGTCGGGGACTGAAGCTTTCTTT
CASSPLAGSGTEAFF
>TRBJ2-1|14|NA|NA|TRBV9
TGTGCCAGCAGCGTAAGTGTTGATAGGGATGAGCAGTTCTTC
CASSVSVDRDEQFF
>TRBJ1-5|12|NA|NA|TRBV5-1
TGCGCCAGCAGCCTGGAGGGTGTGCCCCAGCATTTT
CASSLEGVPQHF
>TRBJ2-3|16|few|NA|TRBV4-3
TGCGCCAGCAGCCAAGATCGGGGGCTTGGCACAGATACGCAGTATTTT
CASSQDRGLGTDTQYF
>TRBJ2-7|13|NA|NA|TRBV5-1
TGCGCCAGCAGCTTCGCCCCTTTCTACGAGCAGTACTTC
CASSFAPFYEQYF
>TRBJ1-2|13|few|NA|TRBV20-1
TGCAGTGCTAGAGATCTGACTAACTATGGCTACACCTTC
CSARDLTNYGYTF
>TRBJ2-3|14|many|NA|TRBV4-1
TGCGCCAGCAGCCAAGTCAAAGACAGGGATACGCAGTATTTT
CASSQVKDRDTQYF
>TRBJ2-7|14|few|NA|TRBV5-1
TGCGCCAGCAGCTTCAACAGGAGGGCCAACGAGCAGTACTTC
CASSFNRRANEQYF
>TRBJ2-5|13|NA|NA|TRBV20-1
TGCAGTGCAGCCCTGACTAACCAAGAGACCCAGTACTTC
CSAALTNQETQYF
>TRBJ2-7|15|NA|NA|TRBV27
TGTGCCAGCAGTCTTCGGGACGCCGGAGCCTACGAGCAGTACTTC
CASSLRDAGAYEQYF
>TRBJ1-5|15|NA|NA|TRBV7-9
TGTGCCAGCAGCCCCGGGACGGTATTCAATCAGCCCCAGCATTTT
CASSPGTVFNQPQHF
>TRBJ2-3|20|many|NA|TRBV9
TGTGCCAGCAGCGTCCCCAGGAGGATAAGGTGGGAGGTCGACACAGATACGCAGTATTTT
CASSVPRRIRWEVDTDTQYF
>TRBJ2-5|14|few|TRBD1|TRBV5-1
TGCGCCAGCAGCTCGGGACAGGGTCAAGAGACCCAGTACTTC
CASSSGQGQETQYF
>TRBJ2-6|16|NA|NA|TRBV18
TGTGCCAGCTCACCTTACGGACCCTCTGGGGCCAACGTCCTGACTTTC
CASSPYGPSGANVLTF
>TRBJ1-1|15|NA|NA|TRBV7-2
TGTGCCAGCAGCTTTCTGGGGTCGCGGGGCTCTGAAGCTTTCTTT
CASSFLGSRGSEAFF
>TRBJ1-1|13|NA|NA|TRBV6-5
TGTGCCAGCAGTTACAAGAGAGCCACTGAAGCTTTCTTT
CASSYKRATEAFF
>TRBJ2-1|18|few|NA|TRBV28
TGTGCCAGCAGTTTTGTGTTGGCGGGACCCGTAAAGTACAATGAGCAGTTCTTC
CASSFVLAGPVKYNEQFF
>TRBJ2-7|16|NA|TRBD1|TRBV6-2/TRBV6-3
TGTGCCAGCAGTTACTCGCCGGGACAGCGGATCGGGGAGCAGTACTTC
CASSYSPGQRIGEQYF
>TRBJ2-7|14|few|NA|TRBV2
TGTGCCAGCAGACCCGGGAGAGGAGGAGACGAGCAGTACTTC
CASRPGRGGDEQYF
>TRBJ2-5|15|NA|TRBD2|TRBV5-1
TGCGCCAGCAGATCAACTAGCGGGAGTGTGGAGACCCAGTACTTC
CASRSTSGSVETQYF
>TRBJ2-5|14|once|NA|TRBV15
TGTGCCACCAGCAGAGGAGTAGGAATGGAGACCCAGTACTTC
CATSRGVGMETQYF
>TRBJ2-7|17|NA|TRBD1|TRBV20-1
TGCAGTGCTCGGCTGTGGGACAGGCCTCTACCCTCCTACGAGCAGTACTTC
CSARLWDRPLPSYEQYF
>TRBJ1-2|13|NA|NA|TRBV30
TGTGCCTGGAGGGCAACAGCTCTCTATGGCTACACCTTC
CAWRATALYGYTF
>TRBJ2-7|14|many|NA|TRBV10-3
TGTGCCATCCAGGGGCGCGAACCCCCCAACGAGCAGTACTTC
CAIQGREPPNEQYF
>TRBJ2-1|12|NA|NA|TRBV12-3/TRBV12-4
TGTGCCAGCAGTTTGGAGGGCATTGAGCAGTTCTTC
CASSLEGIEQFF
>TRBJ2-1|17|NA|TRBD1|TRBV5-1
TGCGCCAGCAGCTTGGCCTTTGGACAGGCTGTTCCAGATGAGCAGTTCTTC
CASSLAFGQAVPDEQFF
>TRBJ2-3|15|few|TRBD2|TRBV7-6
TGTGCCAGCAGCTTACGGCGGGGGGGCACAGATACGCAGTATTTT
CASSLRRGGTDTQYF
>TRBJ2-7|12|NA|NA|TRBV7-8
TGTGCCAGCAGCTTAGTTCGAGAGGAGCAGTACTTC
CASSLVREEQYF
>TRBJ1-2|14|few|NA|TRBV29-1
TGCAGCGTTGGAGGGCAGGGGCTCGGCTATGGCTACACCTTC
CSVGGQGLGYGYTF
>TRBJ2-1|13|NA|NA|TRBV20-1
TGCAGTGCTAGACAGTTCCTCCCGGGCCCACAGTTCTTC
CSARQFLPGPQFF
>TRBJ2-6|15|NA|NA|TRBV28
TGTGCCAGCAGTGGTGGGGACTCTGGGGCCAACGTCCTGACTTTC
CASSGGDSGANVLTF
>TRBJ1-1|16|few|TRBD1|TRBV27
TGTGCCAGCAGTTTATCGGGACAGGGGATGAACACTGAAGCTTTCTTT
CASSLSGQGMNTEAFF
>TRBJ2-3|20|many|TRBD2|TRBV28
TGTGCCAGCAGTTCTCTGAAGGGGAGGGGACTAGCGGGGTACACAGATACGCAGTATTTT
CASSSLKGRGLAGYTDTQYF
>TRBJ2-7|13|NA|NA|TRBV10-1
TGCGCCAGCAGTGAGTCGGTTTCTTCCGAGCAGTACTTC
CASSESVSSEQYF
>TRBJ2-7|14|few|NA|TRBV4-1
TGCGCCAGCAGCCAAGATAAGGGGAAAAACGAGCAGTACTTC
CASSQDKGKNEQYF
>TRBJ1-5|14|many|NA|TRBV3-1
TGTGCCAGCAGCCAGGGGAATGGCAATCAGCCCCAGCATTTT
CASSQGNGNQPQHF